This record concerns one T cell receptor (beta chain) sequence. The clone's antigen remains unknown. One base away there is no much larger clone; base qualities are not given. The sample comes from a study of cytomegalovirus exposure and HLA in healthy donors (dated 2017 in TCRdb). At the level of the whole study: An earlier analysis of roughly 610 of the donors reported under 300 Gb of sequence data and around 110 million unique TCR beta sequences obtained from approximately 180 million T cells. An early release that covered roughly 600 HLA-typed donors contained around 330 gigabases of sequencing data and around 85 million unique TCR sequences. Among the approximately 400 genotyped donors, approximately 76% belonged to the genetic ancestry cluster associated with self-reported Caucasian donors. The study aimed to test whether cataloging public T cell receptors could reveal signatures of past pathogen exposure. The study used immunosequencing to profile the T cell repertoires of more than 650 subjects and linked those repertoires to cytomegalovirus serostatus. Besides the first cohort of hundreds of subjects, a separate validation cohort made up of over a hundred different subjects was used. To predict cytomegalovirus infection status, the study brought together high-throughput TCR immunosequencing, statistical association of individual TCRs with disease status, and machine learning. A later analysis re-examined previously published TCR beta repertoires from around 670 donors and added high-resolution HLA genotyping to investigate patterns of TCR occurrence. Rather than using new phenotypic data, the later analysis identified candidate immune exposures from TCR beta sequences and from how often those sequences occurred across donors. To decide whether each TCR beta V gene segment behaved as functional or pseudogenic, an earlier analysis of some 600 of the donors relied on high-throughput TCR beta sequencing. Donor age, sex, ethnicity and CMV serostatus were compiled alongside the repertoire data. Genome-wide SNP genotypes for about 60% of the roughly 700 donors were used in a later genetic analysis, which treated that subset as a discovery cohort. All discovery cohort repertoires had been generated on a single sequencing platform. Class I and class II HLA loci were covered by the typing at four-digit resolution. The number of typed donors differed by locus: roughly 629-640 for A, B, C, DRB1 and DQB1; approximately 540 for DQA1; 600 to 610 for DPA1; and roughly 450 for DPB1. Roughly five DR-DQ haplotypes were handled as single units for association and clustering, since linkage in the cohort was strong. On average, about 200,000 unique TCR beta nucleotide sequences were sequenced per donor among 300 to 500 genotyped donors of the cohort, with approximately 18% of those sequences being non-productive.

The cohort consisted of 600 to 700 healthy bone marrow donors. At the time of sampling, all cohort members were nominally healthy, though unrecorded immune exposures were likely present. The donor tested CMV seropositive, placing the donor among the 289 seropositive members of the cohort. Every donor gave a peripheral blood sample, and the peripheral blood mononuclear cells from that sample were used for TCR beta sequencing. Genomic DNA was extracted from the blood cell samples with the Qiagen DNeasy Blood Extraction Kit. The library was obtained by the immunoSEQ multiplex PCR assay. For the multiplex PCR, a mixture combining 60 forward primers for TCR Vbeta segments and 13 reverse primers for TCR Jbeta segments was used. The CDR3 region of rearranged TCR beta genes was amplified from genomic DNA by a multiplex PCR assay. Amplified TCR beta libraries were sequenced as 87-base-pair reads on the Illumina HiSeq System. As for the authors' bioinformatics: Across the 700 or so repertoires, a later analysis counted about 81 million unique TCR beta chains, 9.5 million to 13 million of which were shared by at least two donors. To remove PCR and sequencing errors, raw reads were error-corrected and collapsed into unique sequences using a nearest-neighbor algorithm that merged closely related sequences. CDR3 sequences were aligned to IMGT reference sequences to assign V, D and J gene segments. For a sequence to be retained, a match of at least six nucleotides to both a V gene segment and a J gene segment was required. A rearrangement counted as productive if the CDR3 had no stop codons and remained in frame with V and J, and every other rearrangement counted as non-productive. Following IMGT convention, CDR3 was defined as the stretch from the second conserved V-encoded cysteine to the conserved J-encoded phenylalanine. In an earlier analysis of around 540 of the donors, sequences lacking an unambiguous match to a single V gene segment were excluded. In an earlier analysis of approximately 590 of the donors, V segments were called functional above 56.7% productive rearrangements and were called segregating when the between-donor standard deviation exceeded 5%. A statistical classification framework was built to diagnose cytomegalovirus status from the catalog of TCR beta chain sequences. A later analysis assigned V and J genes by comparing TCR nucleotide sequences with IMGT/GENE-DB human TR gene sequences. The TCRdist pipeline was used in a later analysis to assign CDR3 sequences and most-parsimonious VDJ recombination scenarios. In a later analysis, each TCR beta chain was defined by its CDR3 amino acid sequence together with its V-gene family, and reads without a unique V-gene family were excluded. As a way to deal with suspected cross-contamination and a sequencing artifact, a later analysis dropped 500 to 700 nucleotide sequences that were highly shared and had low generation probability. In a later analysis, a clonal expansion index was calculated for each public chain from normalized within-repertoire ranks of inferred template counts. In a later analysis, generation probabilities were computed with a VDJ recombination model fitted to out-of-frame rearrangements, and the resulting probabilities were checked against IGoR. In a later analysis, TCR-TCR, TCR-HLA and TCR-CMV co-occurrence was scored with hypergeometric tests, and a repertoire-size bias correction was applied to TCR pairs. To estimate false discovery rates, a later analysis permuted the HLA or CMV assignments 20 times. In a later analysis, co-occurring TCRs were grouped using DBSCAN, and TCRdist sequence similarity was added for clustering within HLA-allele-positive subsets. Co-occurrence clustering excluded repertoires with fewer than 30,000 or more than 120,000 public chains, plus five with anomalous nucleotide sharing. TCRdb obtained this table from immuneACCESS and retained in-frame rearrangements with V and J assigned. These tables miss some clones; where compared with another copy, unresolved V genes account for less than half of the shortfall, and the remainder is unexplained. V and J calls and clone size are those listed in that table; D and trimming were worked out from the DNA. For this sample the table gives around 190,000 clones, of which roughly 84% were detected only once. Of the sample, approximately 1.2% falls within the top ten clones.

Paper-wide results and their limitations: While some public TCRs were present in many individuals, most TCR sequences turned up only very rarely across donors. The study gave a list of about 150 TCR beta chains associated with cytomegalovirus. Immune exposure information for the cohort was limited to CMV serostatus. A later analysis associated some 17,000 TCR beta sequences with specific HLA alleles at a false discovery rate of 0.05. Most CMV-associated TCR beta chains appeared to be HLA-restricted in a later analysis, and the HLA associations seemed to be driven largely by CMV exposure. Sequencing depth was assumed to be roughly uniform across donors in the presence/absence analyses, though that assumption may not hold. Several of the top co-occurrence clusters appeared to be linked to parvovirus B19, influenza, CMV and Epstein-Barr virus, according to a later analysis. Linkage disequilibrium might explain the correlated functional status among segregating V segments, but an unknown experimental factor could not be excluded. Because counts were too low, roughly 17 rarely observed V segments, including chromosome 9 orphons, were left out of the earlier analysis of approximately 500 of the donors. According to a later genetic analysis, donors in an Asian-associated ancestry cluster had fewer N-insertions in productive TCRs than the roughly 700-donor mean. Because HLA typing was missing for some donors at each locus, association tests included only the typed subset. In vitro tests confirmed that a few of the cytomegalovirus-associated TCR beta chains recognize cytomegalovirus antigens. The authors suggested that the approach could potentially be generalized to other disease states and immunological phenotypes. The cohort was sequenced for TCR beta chains only, and without alpha or paired-chain data the features that could be detected were limited. In a later genetic analysis, a missense DCLRE1C variant was associated with V-gene and J-gene trimming of TCR beta chains, and the association was replicated in an independent cohort. According to a later analysis, TCR association rates differed among HLA loci, with DRB1 alleles showing the most associated TCRs and HLA-C alleles showing the fewest. Assigning TCR associations to individual alleles was difficult when HLA alleles, especially DR and DQ, strongly co-occurred. A cluster of highly shared sequence variants was judged likely to represent a technical artifact of the sequencing pipeline. In an earlier analysis of 587 of the donors, most TCR beta V segments appeared in productive rearrangements about 87% or about 30% of the time, broadly matching IMGT annotations. In a later analysis, HLA-associated TCR beta chains were found to be more clonally expanded and to have lower generation probabilities than equally common non-associated chains. A further reported finding was that TCR beta sequences accurately predicted the HLA-A and HLA-B alleles for most subjects in the first cohort. Cytomegalovirus status was reported to be diagnosed by the classifier with high specificity and sensitivity in both the original and validation cohorts.

The sequenced material came from PBMCs. This receptor was identified in a girl between 2 and 10 years old in good health and CMV-seropositive.

The CDR3 loop reads CASSDRSYGYTF. In nucleotides, the sequence is TGTGCCAGCAGTGATCGGTCCTATGGCTACACCTTC. Recombination linked TRBV6-1 to TRBJ1-2, with the D gene not confidently named. Based on the germline V gene, the CDR1 and CDR2 sequences are MNHNS and SASEGT. Including cysteine and phenylalanine, the CDR3 has 12 amino acids. Just the 36-base CDR3 DNA is kept, in frame starting at base 1. The trim is 3 bases for V and 4 bases for J, with a gap of 6 bases between the germline ends.